Listed below are T cell receptor beta chains from one sample, sequenced in a study of human T cells and chemical hapten exposure. TCRdb analysed the RACE reads with MiXCR anew, one entry per CDR3 protein. This sample carries 360,000 or so distinct CDR3 sequences, about 6% of them seen once, and the ten largest clones take about 5.4%. This material consisted of whole blood, taken in connection with sensitization to the hapten diphenylcyclopropenone (DPC). All receptors derive from a young woman with alopecia areata. Some clones in this sample may be carry-over from other donors' samples. Each CDR3 is given with its conserved first and last residue. The order of the fields is J gene, V gene, clone size, D gene, CDR3 protein, CDR3 DNA. D genes are given only for firm matches. The listing skips clone size in some rows; elsewhere it reads once, few, many or a size class.

>TRBJ1-1|TRBV9|-|-
CASSPTRVPGNTEAFF
TGTGCCAGCAGCCCCACTCGTGTCCCGGGCAACACTGAAGCTTTCTTT
>TRBJ1-5|TRBV19|few|TRBD1
CASSITPPGQGPQHF
TGTGCCAGTAGTATTACGCCACCGGGACAGGGGCCCCAGCATTTT
>TRBJ2-3|TRBV4-1|-|-
CASSQEGRPDTQYF
TGCGCCAGCAGCCAAGAAGGGCGGCCAGATACGCAGTATTTT
>TRBJ2-2|TRBV10-3|-|-
CAISELQPTGELFF
TGTGCCATCAGTGAGTTACAGCCCACCGGGGAGCTGTTTTTT
>TRBJ1-5|TRBV20-1|many|TRBD1
CSARRLGTGGNQPQHF
TGCAGTGCTAGACGCCTTGGGACAGGCGGCAATCAGCCCCAGCATTTT
>TRBJ2-3|TRBV29-1|many|TRBD1
CSVETRGRTDTQYF
TGCAGCGTTGAGACCAGGGGGCGAACAGATACGCAGTATTTT
>TRBJ2-4|TRBV7-8|-|-
CASSVRSNIQYF
TGTGCCAGCAGCGTTAGGTCCAACATTCAGTACTTC
>TRBJ2-2|TRBV9|-|TRBD2
CASSVDYLAGVNTGELFF
TGTGCCAGCAGCGTAGATTACCTAGCGGGGGTTAACACCGGGGAGCTGTTTTTT
>TRBJ1-4|TRBV7-9|-|-
CASSLAITGLSNEKLFF
TGTGCCAGCAGCTTAGCCATCACAGGGCTTAGTAATGAAAAACTGTTTTTT
>TRBJ1-1|TRBV5-1|-|-
CASSFDIPNTEAFF
TGCGCCAGCAGCTTTGACATCCCGAACACTGAAGCTTTCTTT
>TRBJ2-5|TRBV20-1|few|TRBD2
CSARSSGGLQETQYF
TGCAGTGCTAGGTCTAGCGGGGGCCTTCAAGAGACCCAGTACTTC
>TRBJ1-2|TRBV27|few|-
CASSLLGEGGYTF
TGTGCCAGCAGTTTATTGGGGGAAGGTGGCTACACCTTC
>TRBJ1-5|TRBV12-3/TRBV12-4|-|-
CASSSGTRYQPQHF
TGTGCCAGCAGCTCCGGGACCCGATATCAGCCCCAGCATTTT
>TRBJ1-2|TRBV29-1|many|-
CSVSSANYGYTF
TGCAGCGTTTCTTCCGCGAACTATGGCTACACCTTC
>TRBJ2-7|TRBV12-3/TRBV12-4|-|-
CAGSLGQNSYEQYF
TGTGCCGGCAGTTTAGGGCAGAACTCCTACGAGCAGTACTTC
>TRBJ2-1|TRBV7-8|-|TRBD2
CASSLPLAGGSYNEQFF
TGTGCCAGCAGCCTCCCTCTAGCGGGGGGCTCCTACAATGAGCAGTTCTTC
>TRBJ1-4|TRBV5-1|-|-
CASSESQRSGEKLFF
TGCGCCAGCAGCGAATCACAAAGGTCCGGTGAAAAACTGTTTTTT
>TRBJ2-7|TRBV20-1|few|-
CSASDNYEQYF
TGCAGTGCTAGCGACAACTACGAGCAGTACTTC
>TRBJ1-2|TRBV6-5|many|TRBD1
CASSYGAGGIDGYTF
TGTGCCAGCAGTTACGGGGCAGGGGGCATTGATGGCTACACCTTC
>TRBJ1-6|TRBV28|many|-
CASKTPDNSPLHF
TGTGCCAGCAAAACCCCCGATAATTCACCCCTCCACTTT
>TRBJ2-4|TRBV27|-|-
CASSFLGQKDIQYF
TGTGCCAGCAGTTTCCTTGGACAGAAGGACATTCAGTACTTC
>TRBJ1-1|TRBV6-5|many|-
CASSYSIPGLNTEAFF
TGTGCCAGCAGTTACTCGATACCAGGGTTGAACACTGAAGCTTTCTTT
>TRBJ2-7|TRBV5-5|many|-
CASSFTGSEQYF
TGTGCCAGCAGCTTCACAGGGAGCGAGCAGTACTTC
>TRBJ2-1|TRBV10-3|-|-
CAIRDSLGNEQFF
TGTGCCATCAGGGACTCTTTGGGGAATGAGCAGTTCTTC
>TRBJ2-1|TRBV4-2|many|TRBD1
CASSQAADRVSVKQFF
TGTGCCAGCAGCCAAGCAGCGGACAGGGTTTCAGTAAAGCAGTTCTTC